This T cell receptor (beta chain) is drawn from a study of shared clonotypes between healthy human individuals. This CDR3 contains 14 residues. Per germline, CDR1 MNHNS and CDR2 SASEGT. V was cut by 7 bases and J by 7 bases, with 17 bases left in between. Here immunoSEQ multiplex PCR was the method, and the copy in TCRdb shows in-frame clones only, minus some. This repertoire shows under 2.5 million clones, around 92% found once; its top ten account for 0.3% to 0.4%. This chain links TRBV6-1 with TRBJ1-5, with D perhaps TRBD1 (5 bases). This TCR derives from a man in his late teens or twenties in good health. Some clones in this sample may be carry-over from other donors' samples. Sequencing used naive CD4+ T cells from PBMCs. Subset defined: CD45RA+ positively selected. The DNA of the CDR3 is TGTGCCAGCATTTATTCGGGGGAGCGGCAGCCCCAGCATTTT. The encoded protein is CASIYSGERQPQHF.